This T cell receptor (beta chain) was sequenced in a study of blood T cells in healthy people across ages. The study, taken as a whole, reports: As naive T cell percentage varied, TCR beta diversity correlated strongly with it.

Germline CDR1 and CDR2: SGHRS and YFSETQ. The CDR3 has 15 amino acids. Deletions cut 9 bases from V and 7 bases from J, with 26 bases between. Alongside a J-beta primer mix, a sample-barcoded 5' primer served in a second PCR lasting about 6 to 11 cycles. There were at least 2.5 million CDR3-containing paired-end reads obtained from each sample. Each CDR3 protein is one row after TCRdb ran MiXCR on the 5' RACE reads. The repertoire holds about 1.4 million distinct CDR3 sequences, with approximately 59% as singletons. Of note for this clonotype: Its antigen is unidentified.

The material sequenced was blood. This chain connects TRBV5-1 to TRBJ2-7; possibly TRBD2 for D (6 bases). The sequence derives from a man younger than 35 in good health. The CDR3 sequence is CATYSGVGSYNEQYF. CDR3 in DNA: TGCGCCACCTATTCGGGGGTGGGATCCTACAATGAGCAGTACTTC.